In this sample, the clone carrying this TCR beta chain turned up a few times. The germline V and J ends were trimmed by 3 bases and 4 bases, with 14 bases remaining between them. Germline V gives CDR1 SEHNR, CDR2 FQNEAQ (reference sequence). The CDR3 loop spans 15 amino acids. The data belong to a study of blood T cells in healthy people across ages. It was with a sample-barcoded 5' primer and a J-beta primer mix that a second PCR of roughly 7 to 12 cycles was run. MiXCR, applied by TCRdb to the 5' RACE reads, yields one record per CDR3 protein. The table includes roughly 1.7 million distinct CDR3 sequences, about 32% detected once.

The clonotype was recovered from a woman younger than 45 in good health. Sequences were obtained from blood. J is TRBJ2-3 and V is TRBV7-9; no definite D call. CDR3 sequence (DNA): TGTGCCAGCAGCTTTGGCACTCCACCGTCAGATACGCAGTATTTT. Encoded protein: CASSFGTPPSDTQYF.